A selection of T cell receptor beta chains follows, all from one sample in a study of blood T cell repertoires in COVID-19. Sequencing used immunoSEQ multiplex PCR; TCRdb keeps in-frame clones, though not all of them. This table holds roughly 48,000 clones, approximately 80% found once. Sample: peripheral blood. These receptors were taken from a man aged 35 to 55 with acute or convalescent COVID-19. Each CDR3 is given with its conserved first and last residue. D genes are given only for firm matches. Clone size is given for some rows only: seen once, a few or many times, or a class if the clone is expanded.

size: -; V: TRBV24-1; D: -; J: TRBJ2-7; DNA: TGTGCCACCAGTGACCCGGAGCGATACGAGCAGTACTTC; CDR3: CATSDPERYEQYF
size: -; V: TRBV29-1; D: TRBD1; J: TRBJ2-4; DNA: TGCAGCGTCGGAAACAGGGGTGGGGAAAACATTCAGTACTTC; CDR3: CSVGNRGGENIQYF
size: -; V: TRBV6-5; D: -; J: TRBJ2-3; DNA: TGTGCCAGTGGGGGCCGGGCAGATACGCAGTATTTT; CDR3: CASGGRADTQYF
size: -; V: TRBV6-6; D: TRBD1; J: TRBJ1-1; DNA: TGTGCCAGCAGTTACTCCAGACAGGGGCGGGCTTTCTTT; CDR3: CASSYSRQGRAFF
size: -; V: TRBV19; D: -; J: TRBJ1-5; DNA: TGTGCCAGTAGTAGGGGACAAGACTTAAATCAGCCCCAGCATTTT; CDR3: CASSRGQDLNQPQHF
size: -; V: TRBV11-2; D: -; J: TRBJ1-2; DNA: TGTGCCAGCAGCATACAGAATTATGGCTACACCTTC; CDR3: CASSIQNYGYTF
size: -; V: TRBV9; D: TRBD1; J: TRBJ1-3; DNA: TGTGCCAGCAGCCCTTCGGACAGGGTGGAGGGAAACACCATATATTTT; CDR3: CASSPSDRVEGNTIYF
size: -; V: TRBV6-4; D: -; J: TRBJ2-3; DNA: TGTGCCAGCAGTGACGCAGGGGCGGGGGACACAGATACGCAGTATTTT; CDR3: CASSDAGAGDTDTQYF
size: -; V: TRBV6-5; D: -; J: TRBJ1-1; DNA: TGTGCCAGCAGTTACTCGTTAGGGGCCACTGAAGCTTTCTTT; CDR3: CASSYSLGATEAFF
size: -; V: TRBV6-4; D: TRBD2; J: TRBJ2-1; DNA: TGTGCCAGCAGTGACTCTTCTAGCGGGGTGAATGAGCAGTTCTTC; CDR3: CASSDSSSGVNEQFF
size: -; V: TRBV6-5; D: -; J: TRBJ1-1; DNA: TGTGCCAGCAGTCCGGAGGTCCTTAACACTGAAGCTTTCTTT; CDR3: CASSPEVLNTEAFF
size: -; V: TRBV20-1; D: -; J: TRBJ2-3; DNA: TGCAGTGCTAGGTACAGCTTGGCGCAGTATTTT; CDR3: CSARYSLAQYF
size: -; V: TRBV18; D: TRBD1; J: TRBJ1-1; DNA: TGTGCCAGCTCCCCCGGGACAGGGTTGAACACTGAAGCTTTCTTT; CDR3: CASSPGTGLNTEAFF
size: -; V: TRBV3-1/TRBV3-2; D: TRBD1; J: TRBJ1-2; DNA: TGTGCCAGCAGCCAAGACGTTTTGGACAGGGTTGTGGGCTACACCTTC; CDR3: CASSQDVLDRVVGYTF
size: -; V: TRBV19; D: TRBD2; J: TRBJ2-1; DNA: TGTGCCAGTAGCTTCAGCGGGGGTTACAATGAGCAGTTCTTC; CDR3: CASSFSGGYNEQFF
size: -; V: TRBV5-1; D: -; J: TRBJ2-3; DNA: TGCGCCAGCAGCCTCGGACTGGGCAGGGATACGCAGTATTTT; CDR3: CASSLGLGRDTQYF
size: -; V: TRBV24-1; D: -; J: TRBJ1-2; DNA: TGTGCCACCAGTGATACCCCCCCCCGACAGGAGACTAACTATGGCTACACCTTC; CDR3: CATSDTPPRQETNYGYTF
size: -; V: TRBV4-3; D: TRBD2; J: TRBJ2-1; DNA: TGCGCCAGCAGCCAAGTGGCTAGCGGGCACCGCCTGGCTTTTGGGGAGCAGTTCTTC; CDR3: CASSQVASGHRLAFGEQFF
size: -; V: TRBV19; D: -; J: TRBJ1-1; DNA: TGTGCCAGTAGTGCGGAGGGTATCGGCGCTGAAGCTTTCTTT; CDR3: CASSAEGIGAEAFF
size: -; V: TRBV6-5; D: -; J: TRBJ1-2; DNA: TGTGCCAGCATCCCCAGGCGGGGGCGAGACTATGGCTACACCTTC; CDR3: CASIPRRGRDYGYTF
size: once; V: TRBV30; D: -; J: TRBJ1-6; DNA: TGTGCCTGGAGTGTAAAGGGGTTAGGTTCACCCCTCCACTTT; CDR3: CAWSVKGLGSPLHF
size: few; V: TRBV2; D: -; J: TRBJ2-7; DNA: TGTGCCAGCGGTGGAGGGGGTGGAAACGAGCAGTACTTC; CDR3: CASGGGGGNEQYF
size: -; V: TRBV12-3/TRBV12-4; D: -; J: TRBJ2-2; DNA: TGTGCCAGCAGCTATAACACCGGGGAGCTGTTTTTT; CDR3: CASSYNTGELFF
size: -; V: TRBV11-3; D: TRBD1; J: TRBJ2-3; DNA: TGTGCCAGCAGCTTAGGACAGGGGGCCCTAGATACGCAGTATTTT; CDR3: CASSLGQGALDTQYF
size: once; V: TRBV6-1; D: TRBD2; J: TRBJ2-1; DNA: TGTGCCAGCAGTGAACGTGCGGGGGGACCCTACAATGAGCAGTTCTTC; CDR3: CASSERAGGPYNEQFF
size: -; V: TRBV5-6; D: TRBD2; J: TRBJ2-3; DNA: TGTGCCAGCAGCCTCCTTAGCGGGGGGGCCAAAACCGCAGATACGCAGTATTTT; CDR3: CASSLLSGGAKTADTQYF
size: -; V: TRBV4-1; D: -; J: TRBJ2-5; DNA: TGCGCCAGCAGCCACCTAGGGGCGGTAGGGACCCAGTACTTC; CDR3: CASSHLGAVGTQYF
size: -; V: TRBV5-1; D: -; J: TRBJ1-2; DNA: TGCGCCAGCAGCTGGAGGGGAGGGGAAAAGAACTATGGCTACACCTTC; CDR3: CASSWRGGEKNYGYTF
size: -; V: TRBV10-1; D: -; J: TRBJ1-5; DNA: TGCGCCAGCAGGCACCCCAGGTTACGCAATCAGCCCCAGCATTTT; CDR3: CASRHPRLRNQPQHF
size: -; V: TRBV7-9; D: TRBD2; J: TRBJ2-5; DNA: TGTGCCAGCAGCTTCTATCTAGCGGCTCAAGAGACCCAGTACTTC; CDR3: CASSFYLAAQETQYF
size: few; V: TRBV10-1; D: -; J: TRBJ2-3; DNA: TGCGCCAGCAGTGACGGGGGTCAGGGCGCAGATACGCAGTATTTT; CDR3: CASSDGGQGADTQYF
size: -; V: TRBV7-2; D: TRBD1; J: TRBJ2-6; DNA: TGTGCCAGCAGCTTAATTTGGACAGGGGTCTCTGGGGCCAACGTCCTGACTTTC; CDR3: CASSLIWTGVSGANVLTF
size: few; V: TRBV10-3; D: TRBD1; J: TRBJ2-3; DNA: TGTGCCATCAGCCGGGACAGGGGGCGGGATACGCAGTATTTT; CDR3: CAISRDRGRDTQYF
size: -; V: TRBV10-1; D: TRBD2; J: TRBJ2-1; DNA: TGCGCCAGCAGTCCCGGACTAGCGGGGCCTAATGAGCAGTTCTTC; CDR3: CASSPGLAGPNEQFF
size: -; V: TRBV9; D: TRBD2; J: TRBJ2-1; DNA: TGTGCCAGCAGCGTAGGGCTAGCGGGGGCCAATGAGCAGTTCTTC; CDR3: CASSVGLAGANEQFF
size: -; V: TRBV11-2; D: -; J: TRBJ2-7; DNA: TGTGCCAGCAGCTGGGGGGACGACGAGCAGTACTTC; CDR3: CASSWGDDEQYF
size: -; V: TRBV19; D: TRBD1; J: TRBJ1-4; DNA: TGTGCCAGTAATAGAGGAGACAGGGGGTTAGAAAAACTGTTTTTT; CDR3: CASNRGDRGLEKLFF
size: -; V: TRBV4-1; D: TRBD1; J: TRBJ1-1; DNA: TGCGCCAGCAGCTTCCAGGACAGGGGCACTGAAGCTTTCTTT; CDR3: CASSFQDRGTEAFF
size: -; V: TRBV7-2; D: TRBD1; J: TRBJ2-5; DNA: TGTGCCAGCAGCCCGGACAGGGGCCAAGAGACCCAGTACTTC; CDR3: CASSPDRGQETQYF
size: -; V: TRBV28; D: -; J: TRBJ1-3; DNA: TGTGCCAGCAGTTTACCAGGGCTCCCTGGAAACACCATATATTTT; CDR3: CASSLPGLPGNTIYF
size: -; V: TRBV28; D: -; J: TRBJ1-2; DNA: TGTGCCAGCACCCCCATTGGGGGGAACTATGGCTACACCTTC; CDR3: CASTPIGGNYGYTF
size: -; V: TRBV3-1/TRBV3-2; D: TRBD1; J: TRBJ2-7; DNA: TGTGCCAGCAGCCAAGATGTCCCCCGGACAGGCGGCGAGCAGTACTTC; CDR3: CASSQDVPRTGGEQYF
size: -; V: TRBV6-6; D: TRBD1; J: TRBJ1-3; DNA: TGTGCCAGCAGGCGAACAGGGGGAGGAAACACCATATATTTT; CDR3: CASRRTGGGNTIYF